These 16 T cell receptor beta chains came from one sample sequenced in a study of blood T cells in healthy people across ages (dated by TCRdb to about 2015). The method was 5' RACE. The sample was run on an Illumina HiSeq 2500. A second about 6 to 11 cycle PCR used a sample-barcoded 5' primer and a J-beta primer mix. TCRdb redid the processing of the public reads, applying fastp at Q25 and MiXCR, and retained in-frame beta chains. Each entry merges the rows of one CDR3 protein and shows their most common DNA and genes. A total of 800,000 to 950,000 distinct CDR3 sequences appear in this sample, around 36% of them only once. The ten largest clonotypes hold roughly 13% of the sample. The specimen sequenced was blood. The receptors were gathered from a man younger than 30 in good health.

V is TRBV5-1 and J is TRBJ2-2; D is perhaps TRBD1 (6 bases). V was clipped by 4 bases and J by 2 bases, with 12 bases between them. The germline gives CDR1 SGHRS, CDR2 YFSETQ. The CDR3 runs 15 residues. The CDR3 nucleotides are TGCGCCAGCAGCCCCGACAGGCCCAACACCGGGGAGCTGTTTTTT. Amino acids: CASSPDRPNTGELFF.

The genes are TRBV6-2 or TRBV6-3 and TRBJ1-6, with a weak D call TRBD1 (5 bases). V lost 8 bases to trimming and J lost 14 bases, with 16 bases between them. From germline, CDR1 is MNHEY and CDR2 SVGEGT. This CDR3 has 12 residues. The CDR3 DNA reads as TGTGCCAGCTCCGGGGCGACGCGGACCCTCCACTTT. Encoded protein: CASSGATRTLHF.

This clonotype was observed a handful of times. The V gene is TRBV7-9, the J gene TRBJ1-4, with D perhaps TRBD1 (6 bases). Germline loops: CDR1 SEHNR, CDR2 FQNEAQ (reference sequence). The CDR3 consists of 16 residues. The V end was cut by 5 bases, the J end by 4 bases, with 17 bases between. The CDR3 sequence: CASSPSGGHGNEKLFF. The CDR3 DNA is TGTGCCAGCAGCCCAAGCGGGGGGCATGGTAATGAAAAACTGTTTTTT.

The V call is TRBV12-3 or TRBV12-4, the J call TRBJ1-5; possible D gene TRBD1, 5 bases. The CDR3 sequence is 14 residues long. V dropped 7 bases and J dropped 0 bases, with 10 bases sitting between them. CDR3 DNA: TGTGCCAGCACTCGACAGATTAGCAATCAGCCCCAGCATTTT. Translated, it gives CASTRQISNQPQHF.

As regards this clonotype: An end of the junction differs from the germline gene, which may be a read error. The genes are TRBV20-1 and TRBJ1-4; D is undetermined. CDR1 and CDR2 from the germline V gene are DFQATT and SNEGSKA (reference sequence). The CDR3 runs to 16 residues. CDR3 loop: CGALILRQAVEEKLFF. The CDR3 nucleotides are TGCGGTGCTCTGATCCTCCGTCAGGCAGTAGAGGAAAAACTGTTTTTT.

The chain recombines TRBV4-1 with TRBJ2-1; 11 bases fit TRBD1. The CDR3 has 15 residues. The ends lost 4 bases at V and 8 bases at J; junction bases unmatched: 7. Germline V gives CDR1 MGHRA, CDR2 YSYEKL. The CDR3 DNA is TGCGCCAGCAGCCGAACGGGACAGGGGGTCGATGAGCAGTTCTTC. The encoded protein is CASSRTGQGVDEQFF.

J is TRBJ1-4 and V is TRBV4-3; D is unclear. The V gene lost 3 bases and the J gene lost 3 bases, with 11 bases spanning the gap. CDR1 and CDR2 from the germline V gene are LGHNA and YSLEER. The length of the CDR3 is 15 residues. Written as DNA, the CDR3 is TGCGCCAGCAGCCAGCACACCGGGGCTAATGAAAAACTGTTTTTT. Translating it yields CASSQHTGANEKLFF.

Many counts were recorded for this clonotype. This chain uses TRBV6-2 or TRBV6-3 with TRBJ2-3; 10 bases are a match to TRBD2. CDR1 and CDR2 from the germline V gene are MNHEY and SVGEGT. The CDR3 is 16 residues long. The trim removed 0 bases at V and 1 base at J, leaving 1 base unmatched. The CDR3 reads CASSYSTSGGTDTQYF. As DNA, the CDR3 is TGTGCCAGCAGTTACTCAACTAGCGGGGGCACAGATACGCAGTATTTT.

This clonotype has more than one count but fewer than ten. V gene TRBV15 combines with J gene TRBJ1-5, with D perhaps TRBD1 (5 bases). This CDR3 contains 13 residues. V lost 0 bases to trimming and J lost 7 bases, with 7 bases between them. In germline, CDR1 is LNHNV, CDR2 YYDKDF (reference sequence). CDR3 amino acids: CATSRDPGQPQHF. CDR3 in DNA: TGTGCCACCAGCAGAGATCCAGGGCAGCCCCAGCATTTT.

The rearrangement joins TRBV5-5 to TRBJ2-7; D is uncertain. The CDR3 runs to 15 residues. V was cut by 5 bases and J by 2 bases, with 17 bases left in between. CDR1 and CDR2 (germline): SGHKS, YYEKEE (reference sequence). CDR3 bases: TGTGCCAGCAGTCCAACCAATAGAGTGCCCTACGAGCAGTACTTC. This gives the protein CASSPTNRVPYEQYF.

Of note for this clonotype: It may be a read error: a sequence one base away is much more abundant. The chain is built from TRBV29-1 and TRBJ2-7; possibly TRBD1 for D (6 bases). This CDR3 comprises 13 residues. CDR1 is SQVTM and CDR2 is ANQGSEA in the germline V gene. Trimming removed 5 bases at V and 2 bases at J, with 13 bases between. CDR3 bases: TGCAGCGTTTTTAATAGGGGGACCTACGAGCAGTACTTC. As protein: CSVFNRGTYEQYF.

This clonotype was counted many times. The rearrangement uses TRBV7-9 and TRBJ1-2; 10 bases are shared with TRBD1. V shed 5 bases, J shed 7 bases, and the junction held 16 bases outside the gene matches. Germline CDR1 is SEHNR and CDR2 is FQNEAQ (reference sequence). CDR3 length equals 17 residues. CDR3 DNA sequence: TGTGCCAGCAGCGAGCACCGGGACAGGGGAAGGGAGTCTGGCTACACCTTC. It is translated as CASSEHRDRGRESGYTF.

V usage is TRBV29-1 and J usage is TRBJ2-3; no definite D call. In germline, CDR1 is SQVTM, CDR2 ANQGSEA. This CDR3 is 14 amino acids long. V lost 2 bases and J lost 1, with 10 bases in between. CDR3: CSVELGIRTDTQYF. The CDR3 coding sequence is TGCAGCGTTGAATTGGGGATACGCACAGATACGCAGTATTTT.

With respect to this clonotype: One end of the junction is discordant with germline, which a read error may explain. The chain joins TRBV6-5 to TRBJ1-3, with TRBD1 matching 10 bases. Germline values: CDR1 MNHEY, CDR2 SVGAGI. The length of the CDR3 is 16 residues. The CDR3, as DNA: TGTGCCAGCTTATCCCCGGGACAGGGGAGTGGAAACACCATACATTTT. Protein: CASLSPGQGSGNTIHF.

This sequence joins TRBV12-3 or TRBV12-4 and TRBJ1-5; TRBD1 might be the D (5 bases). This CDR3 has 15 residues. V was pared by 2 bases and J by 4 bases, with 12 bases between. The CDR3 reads CASSLYLGGNQPQHF. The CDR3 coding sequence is TGTGCCAGCAGTTTATACTTGGGGGGGAATCAGCCCCAGCATTTT.

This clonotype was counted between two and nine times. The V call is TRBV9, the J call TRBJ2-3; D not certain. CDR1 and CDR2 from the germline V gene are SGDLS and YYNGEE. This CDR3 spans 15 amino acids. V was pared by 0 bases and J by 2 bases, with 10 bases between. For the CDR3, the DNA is TGTGCCAGCAGCGTAGATGTCAGAGCCACAGATACGCAGTATTTT. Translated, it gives CASSVDVRATDTQYF.